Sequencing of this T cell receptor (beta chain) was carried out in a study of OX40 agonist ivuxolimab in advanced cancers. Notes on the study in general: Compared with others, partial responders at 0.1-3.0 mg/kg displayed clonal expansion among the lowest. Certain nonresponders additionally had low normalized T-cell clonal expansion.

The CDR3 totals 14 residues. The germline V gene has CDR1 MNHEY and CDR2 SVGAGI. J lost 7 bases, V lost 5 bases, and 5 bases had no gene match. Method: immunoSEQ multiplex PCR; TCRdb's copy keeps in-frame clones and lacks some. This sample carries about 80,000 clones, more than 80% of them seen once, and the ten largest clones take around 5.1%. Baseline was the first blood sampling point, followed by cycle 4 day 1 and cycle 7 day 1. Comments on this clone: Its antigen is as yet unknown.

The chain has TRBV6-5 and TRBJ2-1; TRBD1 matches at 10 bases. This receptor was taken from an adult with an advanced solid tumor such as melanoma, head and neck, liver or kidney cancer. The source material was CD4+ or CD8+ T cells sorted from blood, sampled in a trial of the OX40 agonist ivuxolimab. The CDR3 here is CASSPRTGGNEQFF. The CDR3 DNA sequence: TGTGCCAGCAGTCCCAGGACAGGGGGGAATGAGCAGTTCTTC.